These 4 T cell receptor beta chains were sequenced from one sample in a study of beta chain features in type 1 diabetes. Sequencing targeted expressed TCRB transcripts, as all isolated RNA had been reverse transcribed. The protocol was immunoSEQ multiplex PCR, while the TCRdb copy is restricted to in-frame clones and leaves out a portion. The sample includes some 60,000 clones, around 63% of them seen just once. The specimen sequenced was Tregs from blood. Every receptor here comes from a woman aged 18-30 years in good health.

The genes are TRBV7-9 and TRBJ1-6; TRBD1 aligns across 8 bases. This CDR3 has 15 residues. From germline, CDR1 is SEHNR and CDR2 FQNEAQ (reference sequence). Trimming removed 3 bases from V and 6 bases from J; junction bases left unmatched: 4. The CDR3 here is CASSFKGQGNSPLHF. The CDR3 bases are TGTGCCAGCAGCTTTAAAGGACAGGGTAATTCACCCCTCCACTTT. Filled out from reference TRBV7-9 and TRBJ1-6, the complete variable domain reads DTGVSQNPRHKITKRGQNVTFRCDPISEHNRLYWYRQTLGQGPEFLTYFQNEAQLEKSRLLSDRFSAERPKGSFSTLEIQRTEQGDSAMYLCASSFKGQGNSPLHFGNGTRLTVT.

V and J are TRBV7-2 and TRBJ1-2; D might be TRBD1 (5 bases). V was cut by 0 bases and J by 7 bases, with 9 bases left in between. Per the germline V gene, CDR1 is SGHTA and CDR2 is FQGNSA. The CDR3 totals 13 residues. The CDR3 bases are TGTGCCAGCAGCTTAGCGGGGGGAGCTGGCTACACCTTC. This translates into CASSLAGGAGYTF.

The CDR3 here is CASSLDSGVTEAFF. DNA of the CDR3: TGTGCCAGCAGCTTAGATAGCGGGGTGACTGAAGCTTTCTTT. This chain connects TRBV11-2 to TRBJ1-1; D gene uncertain. This CDR3 contains 14 residues. Germline CDR1 and CDR2: SGHAT and FQNNGV. Trimming took off 0 bases at V and 5 bases at J, with 10 bases between the two ends.

This clone was detected a few times. Here the CDR3 reads CASSFLGLQGETQYF. The CDR3 DNA follows: TGTGCCAGCAGTTTCCTCGGGCTTCAGGGGGAGACCCAGTACTTC. J is TRBJ2-5 and V is TRBV6-5; weak D call: TRBD1 (6 bases). CDR1 is MNHEY and CDR2 is SVGAGI in the germline V gene. The germline V and J ends were trimmed by 4 bases and 5 bases, with 17 bases remaining between them. There are 15 residues in the CDR3.